This T cell receptor (beta chain) comes out of a study of response to subunit inactivated influenza vaccine. In TCRdb, the RT-PCR reads were re-called with MiXCR into one record per CDR3 protein. The sample contains around 600,000 distinct CDR3 sequences, around 11% of which appear only once. The sample was also linked to a second study, of T cells expressing NK-cell markers. This second study notes: What made the TCR beta cDNA was 5'RACE template switching with UMIs. CD3+CD56+NKG2C+, CD3+CD56+NKG2C- and CD3+CD56-NKG2C+ T cells, once sorted, supplied the TCR beta repertoires.

The source of this sequence is a man aged 50 to 59 who received an inactivated influenza vaccine. Specimen: PBMCs from blood, collected on the day of vaccination.

The CDR3 DNA reads TGCGCCAGCTGGTCCGGGGGGGGCCCCTACAATGAGCAGTTCTTC. It translates to CASWSGGGPYNEQFF. The chain uses TRBV5-1 and TRBJ2-1, with 8 positions matching TRBD2. Germline-derived CDR1 and CDR2 are SGHRS and YFSETQ. V was pared by 7 bases and J by 2 bases, with 8 bases of the junction left unmatched. This CDR3 has 15 amino acids.